This T cell receptor (beta chain) derives from a study of PD-L1 blockade in urothelial cancer. Study as a whole: Analyses were performed on blood at 3 weeks after treatment start (the second dose) and at 6 weeks.

Germline lookup yields CDR1 SNHLY and CDR2 FYNNEI. CDR3 length: 12 amino acids. V lost 6 bases to trimming and J lost 6 bases, with 12 bases between them. Only in-frame clones appear in the TCRdb table, and some are missing; sequencing was by immunoSEQ multiplex PCR. The sample lists about 73,000 clones, around nine tenths seen once, with around 3.3% in the top ten. The sequence came from a man aged 55-75 years with urothelial cancer. Specimen: PBMCs, collected around atezolizumab (anti-PD-L1) treatment. The chain recombines TRBV2 with TRBJ2-7; maybe TRBD2 (6 bases). The CDR3 DNA reads as TGTGCCAGCAGCCCCGGGGGATCCGAGCAGTACTTC. It translates to CASSPGGSEQYF. The full variable domain, in which reference TRBV2 and TRBJ2-7 provide the parts outside the CDR3, is EPEVTQTPSHQVTQMGQEVILRCVPISNHLYFYWYRQILGQKVEFLVSFYNNEISEKSEIFDDQFSVERPDGSNFTLKIRSTKLEDSAMYFCASSPGGSEQYFGPGTRLTVT.